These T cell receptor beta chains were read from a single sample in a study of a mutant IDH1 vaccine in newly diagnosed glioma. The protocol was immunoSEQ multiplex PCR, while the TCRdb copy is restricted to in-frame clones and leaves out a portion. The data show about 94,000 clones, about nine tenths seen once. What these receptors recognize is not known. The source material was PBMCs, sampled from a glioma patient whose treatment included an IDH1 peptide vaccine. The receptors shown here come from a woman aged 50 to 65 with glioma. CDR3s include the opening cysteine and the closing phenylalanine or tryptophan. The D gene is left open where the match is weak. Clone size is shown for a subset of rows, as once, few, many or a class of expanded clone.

CDR3 DNA: TGTGCCAGCAGTGGAGGGGGAACTAGCAATCAGCCCCAGCATTTT
CDR3 protein: CASSGGGTSNQPQHF
D gene: -
clone size: -
V gene: TRBV6-1
J gene: TRBJ1-5

CDR3 DNA: TGTGCCAGCAGTGAATCAGGTCTCTCTGGGGCCAACGTCCTGACTTTC
CDR3 protein: CASSESGLSGANVLTF
D gene: -
clone size: -
V gene: TRBV6-1
J gene: TRBJ2-6

CDR3 DNA: TGTGCCATCTACGCAGGGCCGGGCACTGAAGCTTTCTTT
CDR3 protein: CAIYAGPGTEAFF
D gene: -
clone size: once
V gene: TRBV10-3
J gene: TRBJ1-1

CDR3 DNA: TGTGCCAGCAGTTTTCGGGACCAGTTCTTC
CDR3 protein: CASSFRDQFF
D gene: -
clone size: -
V gene: TRBV28
J gene: TRBJ2-1

CDR3 DNA: TGTGCCTGGAGTGTAATGGTGGATACGCAGTATTTT
CDR3 protein: CAWSVMVDTQYF
D gene: -
clone size: -
V gene: TRBV30
J gene: TRBJ2-3

CDR3 DNA: TGTGCCAGCAGTTATGCGACAGGACGGGAGACCCAGTACTTC
CDR3 protein: CASSYATGRETQYF
D gene: -
clone size: -
V gene: TRBV6-6
J gene: TRBJ2-5

CDR3 DNA: TGCGCCAGCAGCTTGTGGACTAGAGTCTCCTACAATGAGCAGTTCTTC
CDR3 protein: CASSLWTRVSYNEQFF
D gene: TRBD2
clone size: -
V gene: TRBV5-1
J gene: TRBJ2-1

CDR3 DNA: TGTGCCAGCAGTTTATGGGGGAATAGCAATCAGCCCCAGCATTTT
CDR3 protein: CASSLWGNSNQPQHF
D gene: -
clone size: -
V gene: TRBV27
J gene: TRBJ1-5

CDR3 DNA: TGTGCCAGCAGAAGGGACAGAGGGTACGAGCAGTACTTC
CDR3 protein: CASRRDRGYEQYF
D gene: TRBD1
clone size: -
V gene: TRBV6-6
J gene: TRBJ2-7

CDR3 DNA: TGTGCCAGCAGTTTAATTGGGGCTCTGGCTGAAGCTTTCTTT
CDR3 protein: CASSLIGALAEAFF
D gene: -
clone size: -
V gene: TRBV28
J gene: TRBJ1-1

CDR3 DNA: TGTGCCAGAAGCTGCCCACAGGGGGAACCCACAGATACGCAGTATTTT
CDR3 protein: CARSCPQGEPTDTQYF
D gene: TRBD1
clone size: -
V gene: TRBV5-3
J gene: TRBJ2-3

CDR3 DNA: TGCGCCAGCAGCTTCAAGGGGCGGAACACCGGGGAGCTGTTTTTT
CDR3 protein: CASSFKGRNTGELFF
D gene: -
clone size: once
V gene: TRBV5-1
J gene: TRBJ2-2

CDR3 DNA: TGTGCCAGCAGCCCCAGATGGCGGGAGGACTACAATGAGCAGTTCTTC
CDR3 protein: CASSPRWREDYNEQFF
D gene: TRBD2
clone size: -
V gene: TRBV9
J gene: TRBJ2-1

CDR3 DNA: TGTGCCAGCTCACCACCGGGGACAGGGATCGGTGTTACGCAGTATTTT
CDR3 protein: CASSPPGTGIGVTQYF
D gene: TRBD1
clone size: -
V gene: TRBV18
J gene: TRBJ2-3

CDR3 DNA: TGTGCCAGCAGCTGGACGGGGGGACTAGCGGGAGTAGATACGCAGTATTTT
CDR3 protein: CASSWTGGLAGVDTQYF
D gene: TRBD2
clone size: -
V gene: TRBV5-8
J gene: TRBJ2-3